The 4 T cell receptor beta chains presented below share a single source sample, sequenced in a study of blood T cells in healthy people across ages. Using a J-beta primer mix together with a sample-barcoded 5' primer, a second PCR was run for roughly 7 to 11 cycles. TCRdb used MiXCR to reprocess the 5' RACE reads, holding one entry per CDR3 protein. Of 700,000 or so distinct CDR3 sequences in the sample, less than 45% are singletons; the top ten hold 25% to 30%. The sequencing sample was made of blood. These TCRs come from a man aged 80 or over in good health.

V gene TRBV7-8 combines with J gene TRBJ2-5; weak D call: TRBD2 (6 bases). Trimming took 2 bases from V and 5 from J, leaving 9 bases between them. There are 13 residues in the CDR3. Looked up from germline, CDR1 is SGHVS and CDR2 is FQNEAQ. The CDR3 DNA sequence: TGTGCCAGCAGCTTACAAGCGGGCGAGACCCAGTACTTC. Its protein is CASSLQAGETQYF.

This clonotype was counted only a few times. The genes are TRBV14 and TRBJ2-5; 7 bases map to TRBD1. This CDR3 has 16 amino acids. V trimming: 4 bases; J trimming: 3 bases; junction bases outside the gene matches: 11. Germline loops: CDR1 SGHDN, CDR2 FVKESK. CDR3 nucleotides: TGTGCCAGCAGCCGCTTTCGAGAAGACAGGGAAGAGACCCAGTACTTC. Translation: CASSRFREDREETQYF.

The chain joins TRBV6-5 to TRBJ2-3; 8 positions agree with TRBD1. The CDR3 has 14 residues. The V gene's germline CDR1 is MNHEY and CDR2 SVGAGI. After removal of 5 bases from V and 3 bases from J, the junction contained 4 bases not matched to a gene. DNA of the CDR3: TGTGCCAGCAGTAAACAGGGGGTGACAGATACGCAGTATTTT. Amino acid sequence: CASSKQGVTDTQYF.

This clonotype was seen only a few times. The CDR3 DNA is TGCAGTGCCGGACAGGGCCACCAAGAGACCCAGTACTTC. This sequence encodes CSAGQGHQETQYF. The rearrangement joins TRBV20-1 to TRBJ2-5, with 8 bases lining up with TRBD1. The germline V gene encodes CDR1 DFQATT and CDR2 SNEGSKA (reference sequence). J was trimmed by 0 bases and V by 6 bases; bases with no gene match: 3. CDR3 length: 13 amino acids.